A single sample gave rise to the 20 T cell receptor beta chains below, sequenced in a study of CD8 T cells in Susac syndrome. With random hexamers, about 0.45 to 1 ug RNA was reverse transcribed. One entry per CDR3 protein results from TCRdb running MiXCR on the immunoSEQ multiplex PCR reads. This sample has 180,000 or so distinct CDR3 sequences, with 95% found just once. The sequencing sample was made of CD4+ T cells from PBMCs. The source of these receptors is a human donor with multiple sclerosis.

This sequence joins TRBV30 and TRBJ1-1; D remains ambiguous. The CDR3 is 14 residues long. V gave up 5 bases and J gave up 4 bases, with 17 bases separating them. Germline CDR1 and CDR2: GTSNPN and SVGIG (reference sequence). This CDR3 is CAWGRVITTTEAFF. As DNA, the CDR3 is TGTGCCTGGGGGAGGGTAATCACCACCACTGAAGCTTTCTTT.

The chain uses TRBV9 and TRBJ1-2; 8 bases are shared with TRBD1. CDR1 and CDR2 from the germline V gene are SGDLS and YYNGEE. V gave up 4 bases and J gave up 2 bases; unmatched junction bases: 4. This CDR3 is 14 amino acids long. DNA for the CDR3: TGTGCCAGCAGCCTTCAGGGGGCGAACTATGGCTACACCTTC. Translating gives CASSLQGANYGYTF.

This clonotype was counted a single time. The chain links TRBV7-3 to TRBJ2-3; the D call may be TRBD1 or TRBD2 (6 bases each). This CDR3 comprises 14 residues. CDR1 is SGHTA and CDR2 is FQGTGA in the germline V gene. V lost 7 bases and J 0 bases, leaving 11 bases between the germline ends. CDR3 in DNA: TGTGCCAGCACCTTCGGGGGCAGCACAGATACGCAGTATTTT. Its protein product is CASTFGGSTDTQYF.

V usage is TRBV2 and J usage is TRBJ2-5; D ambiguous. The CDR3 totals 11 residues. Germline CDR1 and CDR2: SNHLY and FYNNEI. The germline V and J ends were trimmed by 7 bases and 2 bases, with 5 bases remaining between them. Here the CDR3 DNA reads TGTGCCAGCACATATCAAGAGACCCAGTACTTC. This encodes CASTYQETQYF.

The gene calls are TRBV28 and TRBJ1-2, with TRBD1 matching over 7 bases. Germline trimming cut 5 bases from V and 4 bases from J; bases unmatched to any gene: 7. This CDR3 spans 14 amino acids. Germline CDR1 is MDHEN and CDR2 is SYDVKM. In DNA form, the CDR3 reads TGTGCCAGCAGTGGTGTAGGGGGCAGCTATGGCTACACCTTC. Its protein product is CASSGVGGSYGYTF.

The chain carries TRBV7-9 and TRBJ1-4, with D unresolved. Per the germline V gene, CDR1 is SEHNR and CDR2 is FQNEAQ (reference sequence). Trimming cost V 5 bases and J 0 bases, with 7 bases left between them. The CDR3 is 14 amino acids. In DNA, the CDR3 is TGTGCCAGCAGCGTCCAGTCAACTAATGAAAAACTGTTTTTT. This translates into CASSVQSTNEKLFF.

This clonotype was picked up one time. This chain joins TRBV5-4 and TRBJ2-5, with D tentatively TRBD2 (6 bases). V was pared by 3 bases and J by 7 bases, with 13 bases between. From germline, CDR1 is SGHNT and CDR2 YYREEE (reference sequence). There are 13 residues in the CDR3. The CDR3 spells CASSSEGGGTQYF. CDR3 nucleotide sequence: TGTGCCAGCAGCTCGGAGGGAGGTGGGACCCAGTACTTC.

The CDR3 region is CASSVTVYNEQFF. The DNA of the CDR3 is TGTGCCAGCAGCGTTACGGTGTACAATGAGCAGTTCTTC. The chain recombines TRBV9 with TRBJ2-1; D unclear. The ends were cut back, 2 bases at V and 4 bases at J, with 7 bases in the middle. From germline, CDR1 is SGDLS and CDR2 YYNGEE. This CDR3 is built from 13 residues.

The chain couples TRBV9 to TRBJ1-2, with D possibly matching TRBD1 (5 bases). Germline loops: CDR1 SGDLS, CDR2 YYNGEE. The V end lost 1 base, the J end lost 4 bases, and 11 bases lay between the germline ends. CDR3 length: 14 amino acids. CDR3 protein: CASSVRGVGYGYTF. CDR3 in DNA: TGTGCCAGCAGCGTACGGGGGGTGGGCTATGGCTACACCTTC.

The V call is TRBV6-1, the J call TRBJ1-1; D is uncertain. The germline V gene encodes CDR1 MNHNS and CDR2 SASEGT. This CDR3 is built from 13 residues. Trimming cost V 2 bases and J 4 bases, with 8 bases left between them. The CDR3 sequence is CASSEPYRTEAFF. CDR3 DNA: TGTGCCAGCAGTGAACCGTATCGCACTGAAGCTTTCTTT.

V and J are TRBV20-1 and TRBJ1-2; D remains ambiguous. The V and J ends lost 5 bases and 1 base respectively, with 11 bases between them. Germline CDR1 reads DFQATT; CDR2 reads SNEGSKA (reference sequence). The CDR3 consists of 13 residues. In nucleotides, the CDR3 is TGCAGTGCTCGGAAGGACTATAACTATGGCTACACCTTC. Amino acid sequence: CSARKDYNYGYTF.

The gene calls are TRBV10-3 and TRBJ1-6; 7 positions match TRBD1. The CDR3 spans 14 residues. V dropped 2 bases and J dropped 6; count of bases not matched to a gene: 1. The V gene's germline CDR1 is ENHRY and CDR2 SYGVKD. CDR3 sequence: CAISEGTVNSPLHF. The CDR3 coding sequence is TGTGCCATCAGTGAGGGGACAGTTAATTCACCCCTCCACTTT.

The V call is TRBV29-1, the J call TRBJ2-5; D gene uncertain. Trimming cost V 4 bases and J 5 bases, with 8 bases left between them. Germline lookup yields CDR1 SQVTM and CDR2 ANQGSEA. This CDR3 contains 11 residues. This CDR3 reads CSVVWWETQYF. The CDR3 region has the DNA TGCAGCGTTGTTTGGTGGGAGACCCAGTACTTC.

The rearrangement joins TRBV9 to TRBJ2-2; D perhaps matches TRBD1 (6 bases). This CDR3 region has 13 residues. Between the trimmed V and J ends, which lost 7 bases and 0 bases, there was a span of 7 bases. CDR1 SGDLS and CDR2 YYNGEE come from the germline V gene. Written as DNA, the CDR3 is TGTGCCAGCGGGGGCCCGAACACCGGGGAGCTGTTTTTT. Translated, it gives CASGGPNTGELFF.

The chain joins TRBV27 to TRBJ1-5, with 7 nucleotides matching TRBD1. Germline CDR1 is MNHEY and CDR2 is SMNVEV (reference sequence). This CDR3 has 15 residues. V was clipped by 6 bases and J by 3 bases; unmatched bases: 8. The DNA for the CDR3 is TGTGCCAGCAGATCGACAGGGCGAGTCAATCAGCCCCAGCATTTT. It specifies CASRSTGRVNQPQHF.

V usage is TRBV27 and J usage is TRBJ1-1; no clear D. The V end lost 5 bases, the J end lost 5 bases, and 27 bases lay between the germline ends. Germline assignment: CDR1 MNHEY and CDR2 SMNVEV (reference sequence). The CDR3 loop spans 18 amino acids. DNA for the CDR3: TGTGCCAGCAGTCTCCTAGGACCGGGTGTCGGTGCGGGGACTGAAGCTTTCTTT. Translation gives CASSLLGPGVGAGTEAFF.

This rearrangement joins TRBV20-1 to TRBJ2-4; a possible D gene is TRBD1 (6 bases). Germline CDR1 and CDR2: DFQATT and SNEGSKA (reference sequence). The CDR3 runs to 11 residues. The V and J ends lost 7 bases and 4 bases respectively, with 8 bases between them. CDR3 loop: CSGTVKNIQYF. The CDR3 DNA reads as TGCAGTGGGACAGTTAAAAACATTCAGTACTTC.

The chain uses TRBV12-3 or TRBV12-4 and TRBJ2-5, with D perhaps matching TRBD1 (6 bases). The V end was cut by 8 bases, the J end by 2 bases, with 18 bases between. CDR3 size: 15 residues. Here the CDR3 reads CASGGGQWGQETQYF. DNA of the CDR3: TGTGCCAGCGGTGGAGGACAGTGGGGACAAGAGACCCAGTACTTC.

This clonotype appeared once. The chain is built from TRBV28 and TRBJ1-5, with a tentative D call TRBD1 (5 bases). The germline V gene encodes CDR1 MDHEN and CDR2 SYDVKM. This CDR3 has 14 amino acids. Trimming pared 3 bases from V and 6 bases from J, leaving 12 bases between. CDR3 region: CASSLGRVSQPQHF. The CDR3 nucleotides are TGTGCCAGCAGTTTGGGCAGGGTAAGTCAGCCCCAGCATTTT.

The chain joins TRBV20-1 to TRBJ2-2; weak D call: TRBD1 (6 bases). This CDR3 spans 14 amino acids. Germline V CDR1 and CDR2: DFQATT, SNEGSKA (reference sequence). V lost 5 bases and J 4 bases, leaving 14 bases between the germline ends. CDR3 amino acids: CSASTGRGTGELFF. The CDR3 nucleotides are TGCAGTGCTTCCACAGGGCGCGGCACCGGGGAGCTGTTTTTT.